One and the same sample provided the 9 T cell receptor beta chains below, sequenced in a study of T cell responses to AZD1222 COVID-19 vaccine (dated by TCRdb to the early 2020s). This sample's time point label indicates: baseline before first vaccination. The library was made by the immunoSEQ multiplex PCR assay. The table comes from immuneACCESS by way of TCRdb, which keeps in-frame sequences with V and J called. Part of the clones is missing from these tables; in studies checked, under half for an unresolved V gene and the rest for unknown reasons. This sample holds about 150,000 clones; 80% to 90% were observed only once. The top ten constitute 6.9% of the sample. Material: peripheral blood, obtained on day 0 of AZD1222 vaccination. The receptors shown here come from an adult in good health.

V and J are TRBV3-1 (or the pseudogene TRBV3-2) and TRBJ2-2, with TRBD2 matching over 9 bases. CDR3 size: 18 residues. Germline CDR1 reads LGHDT; CDR2 reads YNNKEL (reference sequence). V lost 3 bases and J lost 5; bases outside the gene matches: 13. The CDR3 DNA follows: TGTGCCAGCAGCCATTACTATAGCGGGGGATTAGATACCGGGGAGCTGTTTTTT. Protein sequence: CASSHYYSGGLDTGELFF.

This rearrangement joins TRBV12-3 or TRBV12-4 to TRBJ1-1; tentative D call: TRBD1 (5 bases). CDR3 length: 13 amino acids. Trimming took off 6 bases at V and 8 bases at J, with 16 bases between the two ends. CDR3: CASRTSGTQEAFF. The CDR3 DNA is TGTGCCAGCAGAACCTCCGGGACGCAAGAAGCTTTCTTT.

This chain links TRBV28 with TRBJ1-4; possible D gene TRBD1, 6 bases. The V end lost 4 bases, the J end lost 7 bases, and 16 bases lay between the germline ends. Germline V lookup: CDR1 MDHEN, CDR2 SYDVKM. This CDR3 contains 15 residues. In DNA, the CDR3 is TGTGCCAGCAGTTGGTACGGGGGGGCCGCTGAAAAACTGTTTTTT. This translates into CASSWYGGAAEKLFF.

This rearrangement joins TRBV2 to TRBJ1-2; possible D gene TRBD1, 5 bases. V was clipped by 11 bases and J by 1 base, with 17 bases between them. The germline V gene has CDR1 SNHLY and CDR2 FYNNEI. The CDR3 is 14 residues long. This CDR3 reads CAGQGGGINYGYTF. The CDR3, as DNA: TGTGCCGGGCAGGGTGGGGGGATTAACTATGGCTACACCTTC.

The V call is TRBV6-5, the J call TRBJ1-6, with D hard to call. The ends were cut back, 7 bases at V and 8 bases at J, with 15 bases in the middle. Germline CDR1 is MNHEY and CDR2 is SVGAGI. CDR3 size: 14 residues. CDR3 DNA: TGTGCCAGCAAGGGTATTCTTGCTGATTCACCCCTCCACTTT. This translates into CASKGILADSPLHF.

This clone was recorded once. The gene calls are TRBV12-5 and TRBJ1-5; 9 positions agree with TRBD1. Germline V CDR1 and CDR2: LGHNT, FRNRAP. CDR3 size: 15 residues. V was pared by 6 bases and J by 1 base, with 4 bases of the junction left unmatched. CDR3: CASGNGQGSNQPQHF. As DNA, the CDR3 is TGTGCTAGTGGGAATGGACAGGGGAGCAATCAGCCCCAGCATTTT.

The V gene is TRBV5-1, the J gene TRBJ1-2, with D perhaps matching TRBD1 (5 bases). V was shortened by 1 base and J by 2 bases, with 12 bases between the two germline ends. Germline loops: CDR1 SGHRS, CDR2 YFSETQ. CDR3 length: 15 amino acids. CDR3 in amino acids: CASSLRSGRNYGYTF. DNA for the CDR3: TGCGCCAGCAGCTTGCGGTCGGGACGGAACTATGGCTACACCTTC.

This chain joins TRBV7-2 and TRBJ1-4, with TRBD1 matching over 7 bases. Trimming removed 1 base from V and 8 bases from J; junction bases left unmatched: 7. The CDR3 runs to 15 residues. The germline CDR1 and CDR2 sequences are SGHTA and FQGNSA. CDR3: CASSLGLAQGEKLFF. As DNA, the CDR3 is TGTGCCAGCAGCTTAGGATTAGCACAGGGGGAAAAACTGTTTTTT. Full variable domain (rest looked up from reference TRBV7-2 and TRBJ1-4): GAGVSQSPSNKVTEKGKDVELRCDPISGHTALYWYRQSLGQGLEFLIYFQGNSAPDKSGLPSDRFSAERTGGSVSTLTIQRTQQEDSAVYLCASSLGLAQGEKLFFGSGTQLSVL.

The chain has TRBV19 and TRBJ1-1; the D is unclear. CDR3 size: 13 residues. The ends were cut back, 5 bases at V and 3 bases at J, with 10 bases in the middle. Germline CDR1 LNHDA, CDR2 SQIVND (reference sequence). The CDR3 region is CASSPVRHTEAFF. Here the CDR3 DNA reads TGTGCCAGTAGTCCAGTTAGACACACTGAAGCTTTCTTT.